Below, 23 T cell receptor beta chains from the same sample are listed, as sequenced in a study of shared clonotypes between healthy human individuals. Profiling relied on immunoSEQ multiplex PCR, and the TCRdb table lists in-frame clones only, not all of them. The sample includes fewer than 850,000 clones, around 90% seen only once; the top ten take 34%. The sequenced sample consisted of memory CD8+ T cells from PBMCs. The subset: CD45RO+ cells pooled with CCR7-negative TemRA cells. The receptors come from a man aged 18 to 29 in good health. Some clones in this sample may be carry-over from other donors' samples.

The rearrangement joins TRBV28 to TRBJ2-1, with 7 bases that match TRBD2. Germline V gene sequence: CDR1 MDHEN, CDR2 SYDVKM. V lost 6 bases to trimming and J lost 5 bases; unmatched junction nucleotides: 16. This CDR3 has 17 amino acids. The CDR3 region is CASSVHYSGTNNNEQFF. The CDR3 DNA reads TGTGCCAGCAGCGTGCACTACTCCGGGACTAATAACAATGAGCAGTTCTTC.

The chain has TRBV4-2 and TRBJ2-1, with 7 bases lining up with TRBD2. Germline lookup yields CDR1 LGHNA and CDR2 YNFKEQ. With V trimmed by 1 base and J by 6 bases, 3 bases remained unmatched. The CDR3 is 14 residues long. The DNA of the CDR3 is TGTGCCAGCAGCCAAGGGGCGGGAGCCAATGAGCAGTTCTTC. It is translated as CASSQGAGANEQFF.

The V call is TRBV6-5, the J call TRBJ1-5, with 11 bases fitting TRBD1. This CDR3 comprises 15 residues. The V and J ends lost 5 bases and 6 bases, in that order; junction bases with no gene match: 6. The germline gives CDR1 MNHEY, CDR2 SVGAGI. The CDR3 DNA sequence: TGTGCCAGCAGTCCGGACAGGGGGCGCCTTCAGCCCCAGCATTTT. Protein product: CASSPDRGRLQPQHF.

V usage is TRBV7-9 and J usage is TRBJ2-5, with D hard to call. V shed 2 bases and J shed 5 bases, with 6 bases lying between them. This CDR3 contains 12 residues. Germline V gene sequence: CDR1 SEHNR, CDR2 FQNEAQ (reference sequence). The CDR3 coding sequence is TGTGCCAGCAGCTTATATTCGGAGACCCAGTACTTC. This encodes CASSLYSETQYF.

The gene calls are TRBV30 and TRBJ1-4; no firm D call. Germline assignment: CDR1 GTSNPN and CDR2 SVGIG (reference sequence). The CDR3 covers 10 residues. Trimming removed 3 bases from V and 7 bases from J, with 3 bases in between. CDR3 DNA sequence: TGTGCCTGGAGAGGTGAAAAACTGTTTTTT. Translating it yields CAWRGEKLFF.

This clone was observed once. The chain employs TRBV6-5 and TRBJ2-7, with D possibly matching TRBD1 (5 bases). The germline V gene encodes CDR1 MNHEY and CDR2 SVGAGI. With 8 bases removed from V and 2 bases from J, the gap between germline ends came to 19 bases. This CDR3 contains 15 residues. The CDR3 reads CASVGYTRATYEQYF. In nucleotides, the CDR3 is TGTGCCAGCGTGGGATACACCAGGGCAACCTACGAGCAGTACTTC.

With regard to this clone: Other DNA sequences from this sample encode an identical CDR3 as well. V and J are TRBV6-5 and TRBJ2-1; TRBD2 agrees at 8 bases. Germline CDR1 is MNHEY and CDR2 is SVGAGI. The ends lost 2 bases at V and 1 base at J; junction bases unmatched: 1. The CDR3 has 15 amino acids. The CDR3 nucleotides read TGTGCCAGCAGTTACGGCGGGAGGTCCTACAATGAGCAGTTCTTC. Protein product: CASSYGGRSYNEQFF.

V usage is TRBV7-9 and J usage is TRBJ2-7; a weak D match, TRBD2 (6 bases). From germline, CDR1 is SEHNR and CDR2 FQNEAQ (reference sequence). The CDR3 length is 14 residues. The V end lost 5 bases, the J end lost 3 bases, and 14 bases lay between the germline ends. DNA of the CDR3: TGTGCCAGCAGCAAAGCGGGTACCGTCTACGAGCAGTACTTC. It encodes CASSKAGTVYEQYF.

This clone was observed once. The genes are TRBV2 and TRBJ1-2, with TRBD1 matching 9 bases. The CDR3 consists of 13 residues. The J segment lost 4 bases and the V segment lost 11 bases, leaving 8 bases of the junction unmatched. Germline V gives CDR1 SNHLY, CDR2 FYNNEI. The DNA of the CDR3 is TGTGCCGGGACAGGGCTAAAGGGCTATGGCTACACCTTC. Translating gives CAGTGLKGYGYTF.

The V and J genes are TRBV6-4 and TRBJ2-1; possible D gene TRBD1, 5 bases. The CDR3 loop spans 16 amino acids. Germline V gives CDR1 MRHNA, CDR2 SNTAGT. Trimming cost V 2 bases and J 3 bases, with 14 bases left between them. The CDR3 sequence: CASSDGAGASYNEQFF. CDR3 DNA sequence: TGTGCCAGCAGTGACGGGGCTGGGGCGAGCTACAATGAGCAGTTCTTC.

V is TRBV9 and J is TRBJ1-2; D might be TRBD1 (5 bases). Trimming removed 0 bases from V and 7 bases from J, with 19 bases in between. Germline V CDR1 and CDR2: SGDLS, YYNGEE. The CDR3 totals 16 residues. As DNA, the CDR3 is TGTGCCAGCAGCGTAGCCGGGGGAGGTGGAGTTCCTGGCTACACCTTC. Its protein is CASSVAGGGGVPGYTF.

The chain couples TRBV5-1 to TRBJ1-2; D is undetermined. The CDR3 runs 14 residues. Trimming cost V 0 bases and J 4 bases, with 10 bases left between them. Germline-derived CDR1 and CDR2 are SGHRS and YFSETQ. The CDR3 spells CASSLGRVGYGYTF. In DNA form, the CDR3 reads TGCGCCAGCAGCTTGGGGAGAGTGGGCTATGGCTACACCTTC.

The rearrangement uses TRBV27 and TRBJ1-6; 9 bases map to TRBD1. The junction had 11 bases not matched to a gene; V was cut back by 5 bases and J by 9 bases. The CDR3 length is 16 residues. CDR1 MNHEY and CDR2 SMNVEV come from the germline V gene (reference sequence). DNA for the CDR3: TGTGCCAGCAGTCCGGGTAGCGGGACAGGGCTTTCACCCCTCCACTTT. Its translation: CASSPGSGTGLSPLHF.

This chain uses TRBV18 with TRBJ2-2; the match to TRBD1 covers 10 bases. Germline V CDR1 and CDR2: KGHSH, LQKENI. With V trimmed by 4 bases and J by 4 bases, 6 bases remained unmatched. The CDR3 loop spans 16 amino acids. The CDR3 sequence is CASSLRQGAFTGELFF. The CDR3 DNA reads TGTGCCAGCTCACTCCGACAGGGGGCCTTCACCGGGGAGCTGTTTTTT.

This chain connects TRBV2 to TRBJ2-7, with D perhaps matching TRBD1 (5 bases). Germline lookup yields CDR1 SNHLY and CDR2 FYNNEI. The CDR3 has 14 residues. The ends were cut back, 4 bases at V and 0 bases at J, with 10 bases in the middle. CDR3 residues: CASSGPRGSYEQYF. The CDR3 DNA sequence: TGTGCCAGCAGTGGGCCAAGGGGCTCCTACGAGCAGTACTTC.

V is TRBV2 and J is TRBJ1-1; TRBD1 is a possible D gene (6 bases). This CDR3 is built from 13 residues. The germline CDR1 and CDR2 sequences are SNHLY and FYNNEI. Trimming cost V 1 base and J 7 bases, with 10 bases left between them. CDR3 residues: CASSEGTALEAFF. The CDR3 DNA reads TGTGCCAGCAGTGAAGGGACAGCGCTTGAAGCTTTCTTT.

Turning to this clone: Additional DNA sequences in this sample encode the identical CDR3. This chain joins TRBV7-9 and TRBJ2-5, with D hard to call. The CDR3 consists of 11 residues. Germline lookup yields CDR1 SEHNR and CDR2 FQNEAQ (reference sequence). V lost 3 bases and J 5 bases, leaving 4 bases between the germline ends. CDR3 loop: CASSFGETQYF. The DNA for the CDR3 is TGTGCCAGCAGCTTCGGGGAGACCCAGTACTTC. Filled out from reference TRBV7-9 and TRBJ2-5, the complete variable domain reads DTGVSQNPRHKITKRGQNVTFRCDPISEHNRLYWYRQTLGQGPEFLTYFQNEAQLEKSRLLSDRFSAERPKGSFSTLEIQRTEQGDSAMYLCASSFGETQYFGPGTRLLVL.

This chain joins TRBV28 and TRBJ2-1; D remains unclear. CDR3 length: 13 amino acids. Germline V gene data show CDR1 as MDHEN and CDR2 as SYDVKM. The V end lost 6 bases, the J end lost 7 bases, and 13 bases lay between the germline ends. CDR3 protein: CASSRRPLNEQFF. The CDR3 DNA reads TGTGCCAGCAGCCGCCGGCCACTTAATGAGCAGTTCTTC.

The chain is built from TRBV6-5 and TRBJ1-5; TRBD1 aligns across 10 bases. J gave up 7 bases and V 4 bases, and 10 bases lay outside the gene matches. Germline CDR1 MNHEY, CDR2 SVGAGI. This CDR3 has 16 residues. CDR3 region: CASSSRDRGLRQPQHF. CDR3 sequence (DNA): TGTGCCAGCAGTTCCCGGGACAGGGGATTGCGCCAGCCCCAGCATTTT.

This chain links TRBV7-3 with TRBJ2-1; D uncertain. The V and J ends lost 2 bases and 6 bases respectively, with 14 bases between them. This CDR3 has 15 residues. The germline gives CDR1 SGHTA, CDR2 FQGTGA. The CDR3 DNA is TGTGCCAGCAGCTTATACCTAGTCTCGTTCAATGAGCAGTTCTTC. Translated, it gives CASSLYLVSFNEQFF. Supplemented by reference TRBV7-3 and TRBJ2-1, the full variable domain reads GAGVSQTPSNKVTEKGKYVELRCDPISGHTALYWYRQSLGQGPEFLIYFQGTGAADDSGLPNDRFFAVRPEGSVSTLKIQRTERGDSAVYLCASSLYLVSFNEQFFGPGTRLTVL.

V usage is TRBV27 and J usage is TRBJ2-5; D gene uncertain. This CDR3 spans 13 amino acids. The germline V gene encodes CDR1 MNHEY and CDR2 SMNVEV (reference sequence). The V end lost 5 bases, the J end lost 4 bases, and 11 bases lay between the germline ends. The CDR3 protein is CASSPSGRETQYF. The DNA for the CDR3 is TGTGCCAGCAGTCCCTCAGGACGAGAGACCCAGTACTTC.

V gene TRBV7-8 combines with J gene TRBJ2-3; TRBD2 agrees at 8 bases. With V trimmed by 0 bases and J by 3 bases, 2 bases remained unmatched. This CDR3 has 15 residues. Germline V gene sequence: CDR1 SGHVS, CDR2 FQNEAQ. This chain's CDR3 is CASSLAIAGTDTQYF. CDR3 coding DNA: TGTGCCAGCAGCTTAGCAATAGCGGGAACAGATACGCAGTATTTT. The full variable domain, rest sourced from reference TRBV7-8 and TRBJ2-3, is GAGVSQSPRYKVAKRGQDVALRCDPISGHVSLFWYQQALGQGPEFLTYFQNEAQLDKSGLPSDRFFAERPEGSVSTLKIQRTQQEDSAVYLCASSLAIAGTDTQYFGPGTRLTVL.

This rearrangement joins TRBV11-1 to TRBJ2-1; 8 bases align to TRBD2. This CDR3 spans 15 amino acids. V trimming: 2 bases; J trimming: 7 bases; junction bases outside the gene matches: 7. Germline CDR1 and CDR2: SGHAT and FQDESV (reference sequence). CDR3 loop: CASSLLAGPGNEQFF. In nucleotides, the CDR3 is TGTGCCAGCAGCTTACTAGCGGGCCCTGGGAATGAGCAGTTCTTC. Full variable domain (outside the CDR3, taken from reference TRBV11-1 and TRBJ2-1): EAEVAQSPRYKITEKSQAVAFWCDPISGHATLYWYRQILGQGPELLVQFQDESVVDDSQLPKDRFSAERLKGVDSTLKIQPAELGDSAMYLCASSLLAGPGNEQFFGPGTRLTVL.